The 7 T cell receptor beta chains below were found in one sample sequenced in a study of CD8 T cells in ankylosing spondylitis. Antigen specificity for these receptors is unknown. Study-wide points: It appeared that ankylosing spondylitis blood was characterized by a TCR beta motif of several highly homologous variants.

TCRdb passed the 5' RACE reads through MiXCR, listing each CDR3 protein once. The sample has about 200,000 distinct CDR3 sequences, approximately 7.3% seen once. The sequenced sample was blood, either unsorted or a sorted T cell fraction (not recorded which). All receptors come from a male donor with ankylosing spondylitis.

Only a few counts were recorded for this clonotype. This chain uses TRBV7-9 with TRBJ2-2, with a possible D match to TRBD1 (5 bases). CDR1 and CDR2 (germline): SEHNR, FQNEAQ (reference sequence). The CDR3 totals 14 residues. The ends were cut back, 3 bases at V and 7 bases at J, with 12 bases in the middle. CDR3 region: CASSFQGSGGELFF. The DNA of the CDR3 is TGTGCCAGCAGCTTCCAGGGAAGTGGCGGGGAGCTGTTTTTT.

The CDR3: CATSSKATGSVGYTF. Here the CDR3 DNA reads TGTGCCACCAGCAGCAAAGCGACAGGTTCGGTTGGCTACACCTTC. This chain links TRBV15 with TRBJ1-2; tentative D call: TRBD1 (6 bases). This CDR3 has 15 amino acids. Between the trimmed V and J ends, which lost 3 bases and 7 bases, there was a span of 18 bases. The germline V gene encodes CDR1 LNHNV and CDR2 YYDKDF (reference sequence).

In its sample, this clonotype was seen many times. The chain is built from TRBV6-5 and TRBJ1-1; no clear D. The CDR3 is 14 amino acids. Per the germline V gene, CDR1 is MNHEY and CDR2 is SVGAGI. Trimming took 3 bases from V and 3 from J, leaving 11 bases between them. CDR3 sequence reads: CASSYGSFYTEAFF. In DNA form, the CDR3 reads TGTGCCAGCAGTTATGGATCGTTTTACACTGAAGCTTTCTTT.

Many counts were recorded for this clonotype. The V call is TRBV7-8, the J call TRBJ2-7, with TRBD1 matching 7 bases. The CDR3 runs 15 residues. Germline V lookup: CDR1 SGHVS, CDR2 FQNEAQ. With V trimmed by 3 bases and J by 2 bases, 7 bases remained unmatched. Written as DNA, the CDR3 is TGTGCCAGCAGCTTCACCGGGACAGTCACCTACGAGCAGTACTTC. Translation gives CASSFTGTVTYEQYF.

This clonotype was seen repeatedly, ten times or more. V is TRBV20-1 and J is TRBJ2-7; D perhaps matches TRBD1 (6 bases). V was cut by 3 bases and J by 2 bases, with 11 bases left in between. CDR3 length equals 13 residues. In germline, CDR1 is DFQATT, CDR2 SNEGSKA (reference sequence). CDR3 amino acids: CSASPDRPYEQYF. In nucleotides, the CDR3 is TGCAGTGCTAGCCCGGACAGACCCTACGAGCAGTACTTC.

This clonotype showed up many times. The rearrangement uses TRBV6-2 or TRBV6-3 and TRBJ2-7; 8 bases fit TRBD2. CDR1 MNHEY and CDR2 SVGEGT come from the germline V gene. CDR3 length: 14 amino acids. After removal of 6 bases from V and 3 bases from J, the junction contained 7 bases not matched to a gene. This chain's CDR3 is CASSPGLGIYEQYF. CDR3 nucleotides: TGTGCCAGCAGCCCGGGACTAGGGATCTACGAGCAGTACTTC.

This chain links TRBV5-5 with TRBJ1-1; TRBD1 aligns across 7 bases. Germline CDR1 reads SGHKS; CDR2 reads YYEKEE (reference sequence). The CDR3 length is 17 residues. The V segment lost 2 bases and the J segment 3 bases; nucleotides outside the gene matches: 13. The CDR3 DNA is TGTGCCAGCAGCTTACCCGGCCGACAGGGTCGTGACACTGAAGCTTTCTTT. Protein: CASSLPGRQGRDTEAFF. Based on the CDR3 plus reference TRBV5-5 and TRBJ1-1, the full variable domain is DAGVTQSPTHLIKTRGQQVTLRCSPISGHKSVSWYQQVLGQGPQFIFQYYEKEERGRGNFPDRFSARQFPNYSSELNVNALLLGDSALYLCASSLPGRQGRDTEAFFGQGTRLTVV.